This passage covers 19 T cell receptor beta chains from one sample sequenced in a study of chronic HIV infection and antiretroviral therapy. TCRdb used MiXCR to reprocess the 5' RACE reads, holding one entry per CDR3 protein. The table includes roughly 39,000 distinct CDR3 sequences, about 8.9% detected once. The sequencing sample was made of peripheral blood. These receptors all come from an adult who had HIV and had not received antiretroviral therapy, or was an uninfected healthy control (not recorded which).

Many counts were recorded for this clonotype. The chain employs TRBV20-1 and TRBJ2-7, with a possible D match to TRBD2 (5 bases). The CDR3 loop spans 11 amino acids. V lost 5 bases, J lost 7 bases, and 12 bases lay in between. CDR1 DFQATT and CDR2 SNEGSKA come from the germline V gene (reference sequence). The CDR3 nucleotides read TGCAGTGCTGTAGCGAGTTATGAGCAGTACTTC. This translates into CSAVASYEQYF.

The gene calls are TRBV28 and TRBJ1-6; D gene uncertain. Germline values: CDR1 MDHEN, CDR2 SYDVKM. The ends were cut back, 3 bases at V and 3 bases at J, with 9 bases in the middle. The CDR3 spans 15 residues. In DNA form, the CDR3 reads TGTGCCAGCAGTTTTTCGACGTACTATAATTCACCCCTCCACTTT. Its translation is CASSFSTYYNSPLHF. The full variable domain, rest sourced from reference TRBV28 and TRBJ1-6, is DVKVTQSSRYLVKRTGEKVFLECVQDMDHENMFWYRQDPGLGLRLIYFSYDVKMKEKGDIPEGYSVSREKKERFSLILESASTNQTSMYLCASSFSTYYNSPLHFGNGTRLTVT.

The CDR3 reads CSVVGQGAATNEKLFF. The CDR3 DNA reads as TGCAGCGTTGTCGGACAGGGGGCTGCAACTAATGAAAAACTGTTTTTT. The chain combines TRBV29-1 with TRBJ1-4, with 11 nucleotides matching TRBD1. The germline CDR1 and CDR2 sequences are SQVTM and ANQGSEA. V shed 4 bases and J 0 bases; nucleotides not matched to a gene: 4. The CDR3 is made up of 16 amino acids.

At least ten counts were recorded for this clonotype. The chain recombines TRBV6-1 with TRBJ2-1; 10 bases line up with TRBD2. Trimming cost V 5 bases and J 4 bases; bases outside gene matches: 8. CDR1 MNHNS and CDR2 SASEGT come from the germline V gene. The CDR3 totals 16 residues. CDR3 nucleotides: TGTGCCAGCAGTCTACAGACTAGCGGGTTTTACAATGAGCAGTTCTTC. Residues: CASSLQTSGFYNEQFF.

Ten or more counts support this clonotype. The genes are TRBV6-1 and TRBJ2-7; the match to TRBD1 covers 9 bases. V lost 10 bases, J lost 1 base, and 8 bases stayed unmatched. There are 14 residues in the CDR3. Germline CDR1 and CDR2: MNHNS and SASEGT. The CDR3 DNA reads TGTGCCACCTCCGGGACAGGGTTTTCCTACGAGCAGTACTTC. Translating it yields CATSGTGFSYEQYF.

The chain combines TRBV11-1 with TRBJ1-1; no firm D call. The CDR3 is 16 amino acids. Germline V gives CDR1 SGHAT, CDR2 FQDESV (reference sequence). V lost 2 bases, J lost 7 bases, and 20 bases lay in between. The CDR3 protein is CASSLSGVDGRDEAFF. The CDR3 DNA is TGTGCCAGCAGCTTAAGCGGAGTGGACGGGAGAGATGAAGCTTTCTTT.

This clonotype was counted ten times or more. The CDR3 region is CASSLVGQQAGELFF. The CDR3 coding sequence is TGTGCCAGCAGCTTAGTGGGACAGCAGGCCGGGGAGCTGTTTTTT. The V call is TRBV7-9, the J call TRBJ2-2; 7 nucleotides line up with TRBD1. The trim removed 1 base at V and 6 bases at J, leaving 5 bases unmatched. Germline CDR1 reads SEHNR; CDR2 reads FQNEAQ (reference sequence). The CDR3 sequence is 15 residues long.

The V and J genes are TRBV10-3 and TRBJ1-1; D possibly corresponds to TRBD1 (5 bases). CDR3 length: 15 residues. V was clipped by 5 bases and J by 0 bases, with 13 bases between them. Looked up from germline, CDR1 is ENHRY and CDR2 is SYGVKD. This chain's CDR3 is CAISTGTGMNTEAFF. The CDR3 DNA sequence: TGTGCCATCAGTACCGGGACGGGAATGAACACTGAAGCTTTCTTT.

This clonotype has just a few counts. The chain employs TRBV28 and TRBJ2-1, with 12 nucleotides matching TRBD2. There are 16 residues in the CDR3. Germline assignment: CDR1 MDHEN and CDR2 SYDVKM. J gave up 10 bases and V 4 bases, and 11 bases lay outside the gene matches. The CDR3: CASSSPTLAGGDEQFF. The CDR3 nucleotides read TGTGCCAGCAGTTCCCCGACGCTAGCGGGAGGGGACGAGCAGTTCTTC. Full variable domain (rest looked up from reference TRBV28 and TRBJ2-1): DVKVTQSSRYLVKRTGEKVFLECVQDMDHENMFWYRQDPGLGLRLIYFSYDVKMKEKGDIPEGYSVSREKKERFSLILESASTNQTSMYLCASSSPTLAGGDEQFFGPGTRLTVL.

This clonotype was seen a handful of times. DNA of the CDR3: TGCAGCGTTGAAGATGGGCGGCAGGGTGGTAAGGAGCAGTACTTC. Protein sequence: CSVEDGRQGGKEQYF. The chain recombines TRBV29-1 with TRBJ2-7; possibly TRBD1 for D (5 bases). Germline CDR1 SQVTM, CDR2 ANQGSEA. This CDR3 has 15 residues. The V end was cut by 0 bases, the J end by 7 bases, with 19 bases between.

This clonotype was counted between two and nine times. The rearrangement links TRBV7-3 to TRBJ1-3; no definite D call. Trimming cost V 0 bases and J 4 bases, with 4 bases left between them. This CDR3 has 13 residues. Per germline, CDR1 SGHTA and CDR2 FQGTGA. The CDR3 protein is CASSLTPGNTIYF. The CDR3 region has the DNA TGTGCCAGCAGCTTAACGCCGGGAAACACCATATATTTT.

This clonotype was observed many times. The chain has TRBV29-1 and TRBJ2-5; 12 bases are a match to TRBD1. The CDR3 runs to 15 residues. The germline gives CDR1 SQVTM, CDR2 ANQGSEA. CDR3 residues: CTAIPGQGAGETQYF. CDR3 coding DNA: TGCACGGCCATTCCGGGACAGGGGGCGGGAGAGACCCAGTACTTC.

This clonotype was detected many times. This CDR3 is CSVEFDREDTQYF. The CDR3 nucleotides read TGCAGCGTTGAGTTCGACAGGGAAGATACGCAGTATTTT. V gene TRBV29-1 combines with J gene TRBJ2-3, with 7 bases aligning to TRBD1. The CDR3 is 13 residues long. V was clipped by 3 bases and J by 5 bases; unmatched bases: 5. CDR1 and CDR2 (germline): SQVTM, ANQGSEA.

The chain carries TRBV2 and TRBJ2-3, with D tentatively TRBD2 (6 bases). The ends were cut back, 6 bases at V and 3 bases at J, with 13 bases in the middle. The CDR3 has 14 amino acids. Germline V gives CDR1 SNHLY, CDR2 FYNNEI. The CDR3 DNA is TGTGCCAGCAGGTCGGGACTGACAACAGATACGCAGTATTTT. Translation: CASRSGLTTDTQYF.

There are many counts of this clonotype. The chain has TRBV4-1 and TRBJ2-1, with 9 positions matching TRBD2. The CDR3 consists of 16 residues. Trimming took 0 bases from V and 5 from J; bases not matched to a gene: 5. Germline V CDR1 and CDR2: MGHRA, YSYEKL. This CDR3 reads CASSQDTRLADNEQFF. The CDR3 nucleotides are TGCGCCAGCAGCCAAGATACGCGACTAGCGGACAATGAGCAGTTCTTC.

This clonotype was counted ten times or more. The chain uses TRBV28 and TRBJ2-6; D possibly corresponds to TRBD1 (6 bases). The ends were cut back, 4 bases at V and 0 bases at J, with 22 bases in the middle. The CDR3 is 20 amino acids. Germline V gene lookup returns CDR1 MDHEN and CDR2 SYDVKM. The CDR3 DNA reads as TGTGCCAGCAGTTCCTCAACGGTAGGACAGTGGCACTCTGGGGCCAACGTCCTGACTTTC. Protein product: CASSSSTVGQWHSGANVLTF.

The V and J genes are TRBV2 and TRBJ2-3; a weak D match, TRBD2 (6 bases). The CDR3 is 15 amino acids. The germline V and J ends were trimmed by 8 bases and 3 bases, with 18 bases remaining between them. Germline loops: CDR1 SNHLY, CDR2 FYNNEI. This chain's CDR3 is CASGGIADLTDTQYF. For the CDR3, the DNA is TGTGCCAGCGGGGGTATAGCGGACCTAACAGATACGCAGTATTTT.

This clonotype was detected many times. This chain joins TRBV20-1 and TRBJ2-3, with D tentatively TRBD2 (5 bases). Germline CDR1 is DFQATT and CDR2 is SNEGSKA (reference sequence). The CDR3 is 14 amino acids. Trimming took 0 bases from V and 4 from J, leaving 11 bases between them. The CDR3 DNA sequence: TGCAGTGCTAGAGATGGAGGAGCCGCAGATACGCAGTATTTT. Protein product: CSARDGGAADTQYF.

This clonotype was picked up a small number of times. CDR3 loop: CASSGQGATKNIQYF. CDR3 bases: TGTGCCAGCAGTGGACAGGGGGCGACCAAAAACATTCAGTACTTC. The chain recombines TRBV2 with TRBJ2-4; TRBD1 matches at 10 bases. Germline trimming cut 4 bases from V and 2 bases from J; bases unmatched to any gene: 2. Germline values: CDR1 SNHLY, CDR2 FYNNEI. The CDR3 is 15 amino acids.